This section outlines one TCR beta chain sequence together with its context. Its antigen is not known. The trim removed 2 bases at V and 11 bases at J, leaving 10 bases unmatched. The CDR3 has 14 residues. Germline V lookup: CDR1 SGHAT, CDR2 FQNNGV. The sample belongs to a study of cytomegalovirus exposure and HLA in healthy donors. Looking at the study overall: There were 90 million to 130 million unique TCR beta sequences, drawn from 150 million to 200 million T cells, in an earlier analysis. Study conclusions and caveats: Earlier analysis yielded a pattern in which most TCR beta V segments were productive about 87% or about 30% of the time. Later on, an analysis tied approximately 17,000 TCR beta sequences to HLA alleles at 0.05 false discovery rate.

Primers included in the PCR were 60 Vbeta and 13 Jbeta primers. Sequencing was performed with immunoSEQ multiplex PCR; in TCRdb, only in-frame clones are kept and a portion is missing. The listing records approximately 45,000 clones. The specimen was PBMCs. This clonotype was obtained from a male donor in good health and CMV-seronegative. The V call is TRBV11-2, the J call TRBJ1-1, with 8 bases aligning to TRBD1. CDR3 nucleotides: TGTGCCAGCAGCTTATTTACAGGGGGAAACGAGGCTTTCTTT. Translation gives CASSLFTGGNEAFF.